Detailed here is one T cell receptor beta chain. The PCR used 60 Vbeta and 13 Jbeta primers. TCRdb's table, derived via immunoSEQ multiplex PCR, lists solely in-frame clones and lacks some. Its table records some 33,000 clones. The entry originates in a study of cytomegalovirus exposure and HLA in healthy donors. This CDR3 contains 14 residues. Germline trimming cut 6 bases from V and 10 bases from J; bases unmatched to any gene: 7. Germline CDR1 is MDHEN and CDR2 is SYDVKM. The receptor was derived from a female donor in good health and CMV-seronegative. The chain carries TRBV28 and TRBJ1-6; 9 positions agree with TRBD1. Sequencing was performed on PBMCs. In DNA, the CDR3 is TGTGCCAGCAGCCCGGGACAGGGAGGATCACCCCTCCACTTT. It yields the protein CASSPGQGGSPLHF.